The 17 T cell receptor beta chains below were found in one sample sequenced in a study of patients and donors after allogeneic stem cell transplantation. MiXCR, run by TCRdb on the RT-PCR reads, gives a single entry per CDR3 protein. The repertoire holds about 960,000 distinct CDR3 sequences, more than 15% seen once, with roughly 6% in the top ten. Material for sequencing was blood, either unsorted or a sorted T cell fraction (not recorded which). The source is a human donor who was either an allogeneic HSCT recipient or a stem cell or donor lymphocyte infusion donor (not recorded which). It is not recorded whose cells these are; they may come from a transplant donor.

The chain combines TRBV7-2 with TRBJ2-3; a weak D match, TRBD1 (5 bases). Trimming pared 4 bases from V and 1 base from J, leaving 9 bases between. The germline CDR1 and CDR2 sequences are SGHTA and FQGNSA. This CDR3 is 14 amino acids long. In nucleotides, the CDR3 is TGTGCCAGCAGCTCCAAACAGGGCACAGATACGCAGTATTTT. Encoded protein: CASSSKQGTDTQYF.

In this sample, this clonotype turned up a few times. The chain carries TRBV24-1 and TRBJ1-2, with D tentatively TRBD1 (5 bases). V lost 4 bases, J lost 2 bases, and 13 bases lay in between. CDR1 is KGHDR, CDR2 SFDVKD, per germline. The CDR3 loop spans 15 amino acids. CDR3 amino acids: CATSERDGGNYGYTF. In nucleotides, the CDR3 is TGTGCCACCAGTGAAAGGGACGGTGGAAACTATGGCTACACCTTC.

In this sample, this clonotype turned up many times. The chain carries TRBV7-8 and TRBJ2-3; TRBD2 matches at 8 bases. The germline gives CDR1 SGHVS, CDR2 FQNEAQ. The CDR3 has 16 residues. The J segment lost 0 bases and the V segment lost 2 bases, leaving 4 bases of the junction unmatched. The CDR3: CASSLMASGSTDTQYF. The CDR3 nucleotides read TGTGCCAGCAGCTTAATGGCTAGCGGGAGCACAGATACGCAGTATTTT.

The chain carries TRBV20-1 and TRBJ2-7, with 7 bases aligning to TRBD1. Germline V gene sequence: CDR1 DFQATT, CDR2 SNEGSKA (reference sequence). This CDR3 comprises 15 residues. The trim removed 5 bases at V and 5 bases at J, leaving 15 bases unmatched. For the CDR3, the DNA is TGCAGTGCTGTCGGAACCCCGGGACAGCAGAACGAGCAGTACTTC. It translates to CSAVGTPGQQNEQYF.

The chain is built from TRBV3-1 and TRBJ2-7; 15 positions match TRBD2. V was clipped by 3 bases and J by 3 bases; unmatched bases: 9. CDR3 length equals 18 residues. Germline V gives CDR1 LGHDT, CDR2 YNNKEL (reference sequence). In DNA, the CDR3 is TGTGCCAGCAGCCACAAGGGACTAGCGGGAGGCCAGTTCTACGAGCAGTACTTC. This encodes CASSHKGLAGGQFYEQYF.

The table lists this clonotype with many counts. It may be a read error: a sequence one base away is much more abundant. The V and J genes are TRBV12-3 or TRBV12-4 and TRBJ2-7; the match to TRBD2 covers 10 bases. This CDR3 contains 13 residues. V was clipped by 6 bases and J by 2 bases; unmatched bases: 1. CDR3 nucleotide sequence: TGTGCCAGCAGGACTAGCGGGCCCTACGAGCAGTACTTC. Translating it yields CASRTSGPYEQYF.

This clonotype was picked up a small number of times. The chain links TRBV20-1 to TRBJ2-3, with 9 nucleotides matching TRBD2. V lost 0 bases to trimming and J lost 5 bases; unmatched junction nucleotides: 18. The CDR3 covers 19 residues. CDR1 is DFQATT and CDR2 is SNEGSKA in the germline V gene (reference sequence). The CDR3 DNA is TGCAGTGCTAGAGATGAGAGGCGGGGGGGCCAAATTGTGGGAGATACGCAGTATTTT. Its translation is CSARDERRGGQIVGDTQYF.

This clonotype was counted a few times. CDR3 region: CASSYSVTGLGTEAFF. As DNA, the CDR3 is TGTGCCAGCAGTTACTCAGTGACAGGGTTGGGCACTGAAGCTTTCTTT. This sequence joins TRBV6-5 and TRBJ1-1, with 7 positions matching TRBD1. The V segment lost 0 bases and the J segment 4 bases; nucleotides outside the gene matches: 8. Germline V gene lookup returns CDR1 MNHEY and CDR2 SVGAGI. This CDR3 region has 16 residues.

The chain is built from TRBV6-2 or TRBV6-3 and TRBJ2-5; TRBD1 is a possible D gene (6 bases). CDR1 MNHEY and CDR2 SVGEGT come from the germline V gene. The CDR3 is made up of 14 amino acids. Trimming took off 9 bases at V and 1 base at J, with 15 bases between the two ends. CDR3 nucleotide sequence: TGTGCCAGGAAACCTTCAGGGGCCCAAGAGACCCAGTACTTC. Encoded protein: CARKPSGAQETQYF.

The gene calls are TRBV20-1 and TRBJ2-2; D gene ambiguous. The CDR3 runs to 14 residues. V was shortened by 3 bases and J by 1 base, with 9 bases between the two germline ends. The germline gives CDR1 DFQATT, CDR2 SNEGSKA (reference sequence). CDR3 sequence reads: CSASEVMNTGELFF. The CDR3 nucleotides are TGCAGTGCTAGCGAAGTGATGAACACCGGGGAGCTGTTTTTT.

This clonotype was counted a few times. The chain joins TRBV7-3 to TRBJ1-5; 9 nucleotides agree with TRBD1. Germline V CDR1 and CDR2: SGHTA, FQGTGA. This CDR3 is 16 amino acids long. Trimming removed 5 bases from V and 4 bases from J; junction bases left unmatched: 9. The CDR3 spells CASSRLGTGSNQPQHF. DNA of the CDR3: TGTGCCAGCAGCCGATTAGGGACAGGGTCGAATCAGCCCCAGCATTTT.

This clonotype was detected a few times. V usage is TRBV9 and J usage is TRBJ2-7; TRBD2 matches at 10 bases. The CDR3 runs to 17 residues. Germline values: CDR1 SGDLS, CDR2 YYNGEE. The V gene end was trimmed by 0 bases and the J gene end by 0 bases; junction bases not matched to a gene: 6. CDR3 amino acids: CASSVDDGLADSYEQYF. The CDR3, as DNA: TGTGCCAGCAGCGTAGATGACGGACTAGCGGACTCCTACGAGCAGTACTTC.

V is TRBV2 and J is TRBJ2-3; the D is unclear. This CDR3 has 15 amino acids. The V end was cut by 3 bases, the J end by 2 bases, with 12 bases between. The germline V gene encodes CDR1 SNHLY and CDR2 FYNNEI. CDR3 nucleotide sequence: TGTGCCAGCAGTGAGGAGCGCCTTCTCACAGATACGCAGTATTTT. Protein sequence: CASSEERLLTDTQYF.

This chain links TRBV6-1 with TRBJ1-1; D may be TRBD1 (5 bases). This CDR3 spans 16 amino acids. Germline V gene lookup returns CDR1 MNHNS and CDR2 SASEGT. Deletions cut 5 bases from V and 7 bases from J, with 23 bases between. In DNA, the CDR3 is TGTGCCAGCAGTCCCCACAGGATCTTGGGGGTCAGTGAAGCTTTCTTT. Translating gives CASSPHRILGVSEAFF.

The J gene is TRBJ2-1, the V gene TRBV5-6; 7 bases fit TRBD1. Germline CDR1 and CDR2: SGHDT and YYEEEE. Trimming cost V 0 bases and J 5 bases; bases outside gene matches: 11. The length of the CDR3 is 17 residues. The CDR3 loop is CASSLGVRRQGDNEQFF. The CDR3 nucleotides read TGTGCCAGCAGCTTGGGAGTTAGGCGACAGGGTGACAATGAGCAGTTCTTC.

The chain has TRBV27 and TRBJ2-7; no clear D. There are 15 residues in the CDR3. Germline V gene data show CDR1 as MNHEY and CDR2 as SMNVEV (reference sequence). Trimming shortened V by 2 bases and J by 0 bases, and 11 bases separated the two germline ends. The CDR3 here is CASSLVENGSYEQYF. CDR3 DNA: TGTGCCAGCAGTTTAGTTGAAAACGGCTCCTACGAGCAGTACTTC.

This clonotype occurred a few times. The chain combines TRBV25-1 with TRBJ2-1; D might be TRBD1 or TRBD2, each matching 6 bases. Germline values: CDR1 MGHDK, CDR2 SYGVNS. V lost 4 bases and J 5 bases, leaving 12 bases between the germline ends. This CDR3 region has 14 residues. Here the CDR3 DNA reads TGTGCCAGCAGTGCCCTCGGGGGCGACAATGAGCAGTTCTTC. Its protein is CASSALGGDNEQFF.